Presented here are 32 T cell receptor beta chains from one specimen sequenced in a study of blood T cells in healthy people across ages. Together with a sample-barcoded 5' primer, a J-beta primer mix was included in a second PCR lasting about 6 to 11 cycles. TCRdb redid the calling of the 5' RACE reads with MiXCR, one entry per CDR3 protein. The top ten hold roughly 12% of the sample, which has roughly 1.7 million distinct CDR3 sequences, roughly a third seen once. Sample: blood. The receptors originated from a woman aged 30 to 39 in good health.

This sequence joins TRBV9 and TRBJ2-7; TRBD2 is a possible D gene (6 bases). The CDR3 sequence is 16 residues long. Germline CDR1 and CDR2: SGDLS and YYNGEE. The ends were cut back, 0 bases at V and 0 bases at J, with 13 bases in the middle. The CDR3 coding sequence is TGTGCCAGCAGCGTAGCTACGGGACTCCCCTCCTACGAGCAGTACTTC. As protein: CASSVATGLPSYEQYF. Full variable domain (missing parts from reference TRBV9 and TRBJ2-7): DSGVTQTPKHLITATGQRVTLRCSPRSGDLSVYWYQQSLDQGLQFLIQYYNGEERAKGNILERFSAQQFPDLHSELNLSSLELGDSALYFCASSVATGLPSYEQYFGPGTRLTVT.

In this sample, this clonotype turned up a few times. The rearrangement uses TRBV4-2 and TRBJ2-5, with D perhaps TRBD1 (6 bases). V dropped 2 bases and J dropped 4 bases, with 14 bases sitting between them. Germline CDR1 and CDR2: LGHNA and YNFKEQ. This CDR3 has 15 amino acids. CDR3 protein: CASSQLQGTPETQYF. DNA of the CDR3: TGTGCCAGCAGCCAACTTCAGGGGACCCCAGAGACCCAGTACTTC.

This clonotype has just a few counts. V gene TRBV7-2 combines with J gene TRBJ2-7, with 10 bases fitting TRBD2. Looked up from germline, CDR1 is SGHTA and CDR2 is FQGNSA. The CDR3 is 16 residues long. The junction had 7 bases not matched to a gene; V was cut back by 2 bases and J by 3 bases. The CDR3 loop is CASSLTIAGGRYEQYF. The CDR3 coding sequence is TGTGCCAGCAGCTTAACTATAGCGGGAGGTCGCTACGAGCAGTACTTC.

The table lists this clonotype with a few counts. The V and J genes are TRBV5-1 and TRBJ2-7, with 7 positions matching TRBD1. The better agreement between TRBJ2-5 and the DNA end casts doubt on the J call. Per the germline V gene, CDR1 is SGHRS and CDR2 is YFSETQ. The CDR3 covers 15 residues. CDR3 sequence reads: CASSLVGDSQETQYF. The CDR3 DNA reads TGCGCCAGCAGCTTGGTTGGGGACAGCCAAGAGACCCAGTACTTC.

This clonotype was seen more than once but under ten times. The chain links TRBV5-1 to TRBJ2-5, with TRBD2 matching over 14 bases. CDR1 is SGHRS, CDR2 YFSETQ, per germline. This CDR3 is 17 amino acids long. Trimming removed 2 bases from V and 5 bases from J; junction bases left unmatched: 8. The CDR3 loop is CASSLPGTSGGMETQYF. CDR3 sequence (DNA): TGCGCCAGCAGCTTACCAGGGACTAGCGGGGGCATGGAGACCCAGTACTTC.

The V call is TRBV12-5, the J call TRBJ2-3; D may be TRBD1 (5 bases). V lost 2 bases to trimming and J lost 5 bases, with 8 bases between them. From germline, CDR1 is LGHNT and CDR2 FRNRAP. CDR3 length equals 13 residues. CDR3 sequence: CASGLTRGDTQYF. The CDR3, as DNA: TGTGCTAGTGGTTTGACAAGGGGAGATACGCAGTATTTT.

This clonotype was seen only a few times. J is TRBJ2-1 and V is TRBV9; D is undetermined. CDR3 length: 14 residues. From germline, CDR1 is SGDLS and CDR2 YYNGEE. Deletions cut 0 bases from V and 8 bases from J, with 12 bases between. CDR3 sequence: CASSVVGVRDEQFF. The CDR3 region has the DNA TGTGCCAGCAGCGTAGTAGGAGTTAGGGATGAGCAGTTCTTC.

This sequence joins TRBV4-1 and TRBJ2-2; 7 nucleotides align to TRBD2. Germline trimming cut 1 base from V and 6 bases from J; bases unmatched to any gene: 8. Per germline, CDR1 MGHRA and CDR2 YSYEKL. This CDR3 is built from 16 residues. In nucleotides, the CDR3 is TGCGCCAGCAGCCAAGTGCACGGTCGGGGGGCCGGGGAGCTGTTTTTT. It translates to CASSQVHGRGAGELFF.

This clonotype was seen a handful of times. The rearrangement uses TRBV6-5 and TRBJ2-7, with D tentatively TRBD1 (5 bases). Per germline, CDR1 MNHEY and CDR2 SVGAGI. This CDR3 comprises 13 residues. Deletions cut 4 bases from V and 6 bases from J, with 13 bases between. The chain's CDR3 is CASSSSGSLEQYF. The DNA for the CDR3 is TGTGCCAGCAGTTCTTCAGGGTCCCTCGAGCAGTACTTC.

This clonotype was observed at least ten times. The chain joins TRBV5-1 to TRBJ2-5, with 8 positions matching TRBD1. V shed 2 bases and J 3 bases; nucleotides not matched to a gene: 9. This CDR3 spans 16 amino acids. The germline CDR1 and CDR2 sequences are SGHRS and YFSETQ. The CDR3 is CASSLSPGQGEETQYF. The CDR3 region has the DNA TGCGCCAGCAGCTTAAGCCCCGGACAGGGTGAAGAGACCCAGTACTTC.

This sequence joins TRBV28 and TRBJ2-4, with 8 bases identical to TRBD1. The CDR3 covers 17 residues. Germline CDR1 and CDR2: MDHEN and SYDVKM. Trimming took 5 bases from V and 0 from J; bases not matched to a gene: 9. The CDR3 region is CASSPDRGSLAKNIQYF. CDR3 in DNA: TGTGCCAGCAGTCCCGACAGGGGCTCGCTAGCCAAAAACATTCAGTACTTC.

This clonotype was detected many times. The V call is TRBV7-2, the J call TRBJ1-2; unclear D gene. The CDR3 consists of 12 residues. V was pared by 5 bases and J by 8 bases, with 12 bases between. Germline V gives CDR1 SGHTA, CDR2 FQGNSA. DNA for the CDR3: TGTGCCAGCAGCACCAGTTTGGAGGGCTACACCTTC. The encoded protein is CASSTSLEGYTF.

The chain links TRBV6-5 to TRBJ2-7, with 7 nucleotides matching TRBD1. The J call may be mistaken, given a closer DNA end match to TRBJ2-5. The CDR3 spans 14 residues. The germline gives CDR1 MNHEY, CDR2 SVGAGI. CDR3: CASSRDSHGETQYF. CDR3 nucleotides: TGTGCCAGCAGCCGGGACAGCCACGGGGAGACCCAGTACTTC.

This clonotype ranks as medium-sized. The chain carries TRBV6-1 and TRBJ2-7, with D possibly called TRBD1 or TRBD2 (5 bases each). Trimming took off 3 bases at V and 0 bases at J, with 15 bases between the two ends. The CDR3 is 16 amino acids. From germline, CDR1 is MNHNS and CDR2 SASEGT. The DNA of the CDR3 is TGTGCCAGCAGTGACTTGGGTGGGACCTCCTCCTACGAGCAGTACTTC. This encodes CASSDLGGTSSYEQYF.

About this clonotype: Mismatch with germline at one junction end may stem from a read error. The rearrangement links TRBV7-8 to TRBJ2-1; 10 positions match TRBD2. CDR3 length: 15 residues. Germline CDR1 reads SGHVS; CDR2 reads FQNEAQ. The CDR3 nucleotides read TGTGCCAGCAGTTTAGGACCTAGCGGGAGTCATGAGCAGTTCTTC. This codes for CASSLGPSGSHEQFF.

The sample holds a few counts of this clonotype. The genes are TRBV9 and TRBJ1-5; perhaps TRBD1 as D (5 bases). CDR1 is SGDLS and CDR2 is YYNGEE in the germline V gene. The CDR3 is made up of 15 amino acids. V was pared by 0 bases and J by 4 bases, with 11 bases between. CDR3 nucleotides: TGTGCCAGCAGCGTAGGGGACGGAGAAAATCAGCCCCAGCATTTT. This sequence encodes CASSVGDGENQPQHF.

This clonotype was seen more than once but under ten times. The V gene is TRBV20-1, the J gene TRBJ2-1; D remains ambiguous. The V and J ends lost 1 base and 5 bases respectively, with 15 bases between them. CDR1 is DFQATT and CDR2 is SNEGSKA in the germline V gene (reference sequence). This CDR3 is built from 15 residues. The CDR3 DNA follows: TGCAGTGCTAGAGTAATGGCTAGTGAGAACAATGAGCAGTTCTTC. It codes for CSARVMASENNEQFF.

This clonotype was picked up a small number of times. The V and J genes are TRBV27 and TRBJ2-1, with 9 bases lining up with TRBD1. CDR1 is MNHEY and CDR2 is SMNVEV in the germline V gene (reference sequence). Germline trimming cut 10 bases from V and 3 bases from J; bases unmatched to any gene: 7. The CDR3 has 14 residues. The CDR3 spells CATLTGGSYNEQFF. The CDR3 nucleotides read TGTGCCACCTTGACAGGGGGGAGCTACAATGAGCAGTTCTTC.

This clonotype was seen a few times. The J gene is TRBJ1-1, the V gene TRBV29-1; 9 bases match TRBD1. The CDR3 is 15 amino acids. Germline V gene data show CDR1 as SQVTM and CDR2 as ANQGSEA. The ends lost 5 bases at V and 1 base at J; junction bases unmatched: 8. This CDR3 reads CSVPGQGSGNTEAFF. CDR3 DNA sequence: TGCAGCGTTCCGGGACAGGGATCGGGGAACACTGAAGCTTTCTTT. Filled out from reference TRBV29-1 and TRBJ1-1, the complete variable domain reads SAVISQKPSRDICQRGTSLTIQCQVDSQVTMMFWYRQQPGQSLTLIATANQGSEATYESGFVIDKFPISRPNLTFSTLTVSNMSPEDSSIYLCSVPGQGSGNTEAFFGQGTRLTVV.

The V and J genes are TRBV20-1 and TRBJ2-5, with a weak D call TRBD2 (8 bases). Germline CDR1 and CDR2: DFQATT and SNEGSKA (reference sequence). This CDR3 contains 15 residues. The ends were cut back, 5 bases at V and 7 bases at J, with 23 bases in the middle. CDR3 nucleotide sequence: TGCAGTGCTGGGAGGGGGCGGGGGGTCGACGGGACCCAGTACTTC. Translating gives CSAGRGRGVDGTQYF.

The rearrangement uses TRBV20-1 and TRBJ2-1; TRBD2 is a possible D gene (6 bases). This CDR3 comprises 14 residues. Germline values: CDR1 DFQATT, CDR2 SNEGSKA (reference sequence). The CDR3 is CSVIGGSSYNEQFF. The CDR3 coding sequence is TGCAGCGTCATTGGAGGGAGCTCCTACAATGAGCAGTTCTTC.

To note about this clonotype: One junction end does not reproduce the germline sequence, and a read error may be involved. The chain is built from TRBV3-1 and TRBJ2-5; either TRBD1 or TRBD2 may supply D (5 bases each). The CDR3 runs to 15 residues. Germline V gene lookup returns CDR1 LGHDT and CDR2 YNNKEL (reference sequence). CDR3 loop: CASSPKEWGREAQYF. In DNA, the CDR3 is TGTGCCAGCAGCCCTAAGGAATGGGGGAGAGAGGCCCAGTACTTC.

This clonotype turned up a few times. The chain uses TRBV12-3 or TRBV12-4 and TRBJ1-1, with D possibly matching TRBD1 (5 bases). Deletions cut 4 bases from V and 0 bases from J, with 12 bases between. The CDR3 extends over 15 amino acids. In DNA, the CDR3 is TGTGCCAGCAGTTCTTTTAGGACACTGAACACTGAAGCTTTCTTT. This translates into CASSSFRTLNTEAFF.

The J gene is TRBJ2-1, the V gene TRBV9; D assignment may be TRBD1 or TRBD2 (6 bases each). Germline assignment: CDR1 SGDLS and CDR2 YYNGEE. The CDR3 has 16 amino acids. The V end was cut by 3 bases, the J end by 4 bases, with 17 bases between. CDR3 protein: CASSEEGVLLYNEQFF. CDR3 nucleotides: TGTGCCAGCAGCGAGGAGGGGGTCCTTTTATACAATGAGCAGTTCTTC.

The rearrangement joins TRBV4-1 to TRBJ2-2; no firm D call. CDR3 length: 16 amino acids. The V end lost 0 bases, the J end lost 4 bases, and 12 bases lay between the germline ends. Germline CDR1 MGHRA, CDR2 YSYEKL. Written as DNA, the CDR3 is TGCGCCAGCAGCCAAGACGGTAGTGTGGGCACCGGGGAGCTGTTTTTT. Residues: CASSQDGSVGTGELFF.

A remark on this clonotype: The junction departs from germline at one end; a sequencing error may be responsible. V usage is TRBV2 and J usage is TRBJ2-7; 13 bases are shared with TRBD2. The CDR3 spans 16 residues. Per the germline V gene, CDR1 is SNHLY and CDR2 is FYNNEI. The CDR3 reads CTSTETSGREGLEQYF. The DNA of the CDR3 is TGTACCAGCACCGAAACTAGCGGGAGGGAGGGTCTCGAGCAGTACTTC.

This clonotype came up a few times. The chain is built from TRBV7-8 and TRBJ2-7, with unresolved D. This CDR3 has 18 residues. V shed 0 bases and J shed 3 bases, with 21 bases lying between them. The germline V gene has CDR1 SGHVS and CDR2 FQNEAQ. CDR3 protein: CASSLARLSRTTNYEQYF. The CDR3 DNA is TGTGCCAGCAGCTTAGCGAGGTTATCGAGGACCACCAACTACGAGCAGTACTTC.

V and J are TRBV5-1 and TRBJ2-3; perhaps TRBD2 as D (5 bases). V was trimmed by 1 base and J by 6 bases, leaving 21 bases between them. The CDR3 totals 17 residues. Germline CDR1 is SGHRS and CDR2 is YFSETQ. The CDR3 loop is CASSLFSAATVGDTQYF. The CDR3 region has the DNA TGCGCCAGCAGCTTGTTTTCAGCGGCCACCGTCGGGGATACGCAGTATTTT.

In this sample, this clonotype turned up a few times. The chain combines TRBV24-1 with TRBJ2-1; TRBD1 agrees at 8 bases. The germline gives CDR1 KGHDR, CDR2 SFDVKD. V shed 6 bases and J 5 bases; nucleotides not matched to a gene: 11. The CDR3 runs 16 residues. CDR3 sequence: CATSSDPGGPHNEQFF. The CDR3 nucleotides read TGTGCCACCAGTTCTGACCCAGGGGGCCCTCACAATGAGCAGTTCTTC.

This clonotype has only a few counts. The V call is TRBV4-1, the J call TRBJ2-7; 10 bases map to TRBD1. The CDR3 contains 15 residues. Germline CDR1 is MGHRA and CDR2 is YSYEKL. V shed 4 bases and J 6 bases; nucleotides not matched to a gene: 9. CDR3 residues: CASSPPGQGSTEQYF. Written as DNA, the CDR3 is TGCGCCAGCAGCCCGCCGGGACAGGGGTCTACCGAGCAGTACTTC.

This clonotype has a handful of counts. The CDR3 here is CASSPTGRDNEQFF. CDR3 sequence (DNA): TGTGCCAGCAGTCCCACCGGGCGGGACAATGAGCAGTTCTTC. This chain connects TRBV6-6 to TRBJ2-1, with D possibly matching TRBD2 (5 bases). The V and J ends lost 5 bases and 5 bases respectively, with 13 bases between them. CDR3 length: 14 residues. The V gene's germline CDR1 is MNHNY and CDR2 SVGAGI (reference sequence).

This clonotype was seen only a few times. The gene calls are TRBV7-8 and TRBJ2-7, with D tentatively TRBD1 or TRBD2 (5 bases each). The CDR3 is made up of 16 amino acids. V was trimmed by 4 bases and J by 3 bases, leaving 19 bases between them. Germline V gene data show CDR1 as SGHVS and CDR2 as FQNEAQ. The DNA for the CDR3 is TGTGCCAGCAGCTCGGGAAGCGAGACAGCCTACTACGAGCAGTACTTC. It encodes CASSSGSETAYYEQYF.